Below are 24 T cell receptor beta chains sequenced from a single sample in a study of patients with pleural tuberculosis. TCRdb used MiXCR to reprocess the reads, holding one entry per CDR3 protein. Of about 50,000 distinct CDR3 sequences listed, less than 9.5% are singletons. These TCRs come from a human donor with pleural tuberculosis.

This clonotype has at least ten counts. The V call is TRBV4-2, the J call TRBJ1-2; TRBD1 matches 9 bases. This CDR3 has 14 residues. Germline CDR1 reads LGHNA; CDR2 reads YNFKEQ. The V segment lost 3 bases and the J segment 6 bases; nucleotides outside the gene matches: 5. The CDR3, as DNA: TGTGCCAGCAGCCAGAGATGGACAGGGGATGGCTACACCTTC. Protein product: CASSQRWTGDGYTF.

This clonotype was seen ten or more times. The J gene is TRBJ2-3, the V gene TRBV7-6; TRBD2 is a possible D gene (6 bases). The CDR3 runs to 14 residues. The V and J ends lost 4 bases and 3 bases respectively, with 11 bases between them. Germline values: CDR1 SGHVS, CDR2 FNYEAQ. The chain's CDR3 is CASSSSDGTDTQYF. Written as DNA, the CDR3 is TGTGCCAGCAGCTCTAGCGACGGGACAGATACGCAGTATTTT.

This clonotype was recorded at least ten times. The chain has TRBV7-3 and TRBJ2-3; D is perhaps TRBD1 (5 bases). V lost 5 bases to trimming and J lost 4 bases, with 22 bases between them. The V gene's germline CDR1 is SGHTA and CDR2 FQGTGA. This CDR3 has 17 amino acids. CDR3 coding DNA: TGTGCCAGCAGCCTAAATAATCAGGGCTATAGTCCAGATACGCAGTATTTT. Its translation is CASSLNNQGYSPDTQYF.

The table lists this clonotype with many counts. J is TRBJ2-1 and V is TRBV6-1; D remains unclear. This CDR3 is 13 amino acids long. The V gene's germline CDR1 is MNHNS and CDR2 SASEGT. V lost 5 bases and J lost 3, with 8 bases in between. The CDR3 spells CASSHNSYNEQFF. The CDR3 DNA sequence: TGTGCCAGCAGTCATAACAGCTACAATGAGCAGTTCTTC.

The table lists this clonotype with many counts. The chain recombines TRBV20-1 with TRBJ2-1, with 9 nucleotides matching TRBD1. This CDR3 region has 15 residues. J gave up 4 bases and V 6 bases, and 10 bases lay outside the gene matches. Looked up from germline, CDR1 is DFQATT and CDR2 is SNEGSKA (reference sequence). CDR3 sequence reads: CSAVAGTGLYNEQFF. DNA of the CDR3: TGCAGTGCCGTGGCCGGGACAGGGCTATACAATGAGCAGTTCTTC.

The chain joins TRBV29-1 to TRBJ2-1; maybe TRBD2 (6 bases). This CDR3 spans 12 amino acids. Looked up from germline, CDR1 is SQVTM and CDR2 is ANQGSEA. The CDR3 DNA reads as TGCGCGGCAGCGGAGGGATACAATGAGCAGTTCTTC. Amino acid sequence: CAAAEGYNEQFF.

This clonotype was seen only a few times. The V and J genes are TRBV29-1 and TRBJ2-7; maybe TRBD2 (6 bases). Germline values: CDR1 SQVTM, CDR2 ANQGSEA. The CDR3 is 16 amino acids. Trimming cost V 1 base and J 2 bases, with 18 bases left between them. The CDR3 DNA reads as TGCAGCGTTGAAGTGGATCAGGGCAGGGAGGCCTACGAGCAGTACTTC. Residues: CSVEVDQGREAYEQYF.

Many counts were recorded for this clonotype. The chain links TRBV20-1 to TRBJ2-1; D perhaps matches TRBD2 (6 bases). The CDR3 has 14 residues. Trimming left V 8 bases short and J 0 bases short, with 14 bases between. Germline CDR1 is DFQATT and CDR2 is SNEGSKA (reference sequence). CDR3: CSPVVSGSYNEQFF. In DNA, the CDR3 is TGCAGTCCCGTTGTTAGCGGCTCCTACAATGAGCAGTTCTTC.

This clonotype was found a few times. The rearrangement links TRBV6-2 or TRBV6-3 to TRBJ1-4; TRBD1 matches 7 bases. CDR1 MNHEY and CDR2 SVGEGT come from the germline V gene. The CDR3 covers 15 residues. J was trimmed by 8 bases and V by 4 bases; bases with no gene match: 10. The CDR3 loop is CASSSSRDSGEKLFF. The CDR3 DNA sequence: TGTGCCAGCAGTTCCTCCCGGGACAGCGGGGAAAAACTGTTTTTT.

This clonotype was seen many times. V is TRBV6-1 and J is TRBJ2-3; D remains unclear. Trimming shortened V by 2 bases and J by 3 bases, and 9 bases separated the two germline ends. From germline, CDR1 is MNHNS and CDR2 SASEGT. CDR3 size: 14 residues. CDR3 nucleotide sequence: TGTGCCAGCAGTGAAAGGGCCCAAACAGATACGCAGTATTTT. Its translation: CASSERAQTDTQYF.

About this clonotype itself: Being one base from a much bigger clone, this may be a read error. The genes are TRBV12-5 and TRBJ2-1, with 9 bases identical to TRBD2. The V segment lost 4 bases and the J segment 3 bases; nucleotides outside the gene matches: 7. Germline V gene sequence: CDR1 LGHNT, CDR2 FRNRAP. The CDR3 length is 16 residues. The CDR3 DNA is TGTGCTAGTGGTTCGGTACTTAGCGGGAGCTACAATGAGCAGTTCTTC. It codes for CASGSVLSGSYNEQFF.

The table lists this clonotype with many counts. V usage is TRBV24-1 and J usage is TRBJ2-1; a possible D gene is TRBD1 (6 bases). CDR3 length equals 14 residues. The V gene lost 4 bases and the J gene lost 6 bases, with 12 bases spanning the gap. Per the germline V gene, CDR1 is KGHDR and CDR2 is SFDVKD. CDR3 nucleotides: TGTGCCACCAGTGACTACACAGGGCTCAATGAGCAGTTCTTC. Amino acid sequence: CATSDYTGLNEQFF.

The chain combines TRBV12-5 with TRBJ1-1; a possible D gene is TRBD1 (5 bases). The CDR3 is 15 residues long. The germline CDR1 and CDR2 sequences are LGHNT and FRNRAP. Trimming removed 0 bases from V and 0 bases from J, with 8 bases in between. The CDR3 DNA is TGTGCTAGTGGTTTGGTCGCGGGGGTGAACACTGAAGCTTTCTTT. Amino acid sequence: CASGLVAGVNTEAFF.

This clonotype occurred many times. CDR3 protein: CSASRRGETYNEQFF. CDR3 DNA sequence: TGCAGTGCTAGTCGTCGGGGGGAGACCTACAATGAGCAGTTCTTC. The chain employs TRBV20-1 and TRBJ2-1; 7 bases align to TRBD2. Germline-derived CDR1 and CDR2 are DFQATT and SNEGSKA (reference sequence). Trimming cost V 3 bases and J 2 bases; bases outside gene matches: 7. The CDR3 length is 15 residues.

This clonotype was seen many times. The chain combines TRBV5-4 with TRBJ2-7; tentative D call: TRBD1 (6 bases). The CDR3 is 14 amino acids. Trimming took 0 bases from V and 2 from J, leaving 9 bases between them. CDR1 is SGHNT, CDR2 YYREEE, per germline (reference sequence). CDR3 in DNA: TGTGCCAGCAGCTTGGGTGGGACAACCTACGAGCAGTACTTC. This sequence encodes CASSLGGTTYEQYF.

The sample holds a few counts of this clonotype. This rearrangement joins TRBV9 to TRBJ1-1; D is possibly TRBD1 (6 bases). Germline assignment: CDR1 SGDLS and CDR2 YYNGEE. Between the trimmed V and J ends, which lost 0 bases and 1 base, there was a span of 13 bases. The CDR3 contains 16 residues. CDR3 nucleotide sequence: TGTGCCAGCAGCGTAGGTGAAGGGGGAACGAACACTGAAGCTTTCTTT. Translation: CASSVGEGGTNTEAFF.

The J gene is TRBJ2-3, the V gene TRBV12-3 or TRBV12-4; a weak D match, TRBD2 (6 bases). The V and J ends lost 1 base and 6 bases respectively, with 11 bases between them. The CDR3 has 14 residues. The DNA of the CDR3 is TGTGCCAGCAGTTTAGGCGGGGCCTTGGATACGCAGTATTTT. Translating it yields CASSLGGALDTQYF.

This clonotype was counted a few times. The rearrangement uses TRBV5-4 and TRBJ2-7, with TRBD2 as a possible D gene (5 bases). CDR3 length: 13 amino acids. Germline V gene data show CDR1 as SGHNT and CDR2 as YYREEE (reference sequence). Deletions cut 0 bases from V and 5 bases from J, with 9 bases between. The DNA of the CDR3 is TGTGCCAGCAGCTTGGCCCCGGGGAACGAGCAGTACTTC. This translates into CASSLAPGNEQYF.

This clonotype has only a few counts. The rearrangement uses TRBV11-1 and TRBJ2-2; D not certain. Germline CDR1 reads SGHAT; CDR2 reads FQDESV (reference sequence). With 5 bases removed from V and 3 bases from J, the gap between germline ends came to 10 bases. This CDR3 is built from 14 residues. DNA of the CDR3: TGTGCCAGCAGCCCGAGTAGCTACACCGGGGAGCTGTTTTTT. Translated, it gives CASSPSSYTGELFF.

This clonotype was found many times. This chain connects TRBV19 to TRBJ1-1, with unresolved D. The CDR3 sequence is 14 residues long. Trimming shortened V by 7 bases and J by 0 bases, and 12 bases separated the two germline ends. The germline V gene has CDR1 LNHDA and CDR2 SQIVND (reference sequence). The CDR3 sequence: CASKSSQMNTEAFF. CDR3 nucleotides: TGTGCCAGTAAGTCTAGCCAAATGAACACTGAAGCTTTCTTT.

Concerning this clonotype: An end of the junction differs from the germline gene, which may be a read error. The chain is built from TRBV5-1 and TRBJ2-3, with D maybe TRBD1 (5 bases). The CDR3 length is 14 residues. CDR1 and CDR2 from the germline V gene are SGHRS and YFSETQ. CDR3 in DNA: TGCGCCAGCAGCTTGGGACAGACCGAGAGATACGCAGTATTT. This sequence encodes CASSLGQTERYAVF.

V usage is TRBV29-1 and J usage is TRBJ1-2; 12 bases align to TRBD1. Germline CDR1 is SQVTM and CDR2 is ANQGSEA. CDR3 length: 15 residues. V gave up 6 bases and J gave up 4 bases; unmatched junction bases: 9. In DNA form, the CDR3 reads TGCAGCGTCCCGGGACAGGGGGCTAAGGGCTATGGCTACACCTTC. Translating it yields CSVPGQGAKGYGYTF.

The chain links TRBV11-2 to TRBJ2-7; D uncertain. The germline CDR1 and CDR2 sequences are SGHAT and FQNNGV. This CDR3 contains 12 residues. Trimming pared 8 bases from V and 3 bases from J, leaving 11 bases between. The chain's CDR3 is CASGEQNYEQYF. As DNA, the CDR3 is TGTGCCAGCGGAGAACAGAACTACGAGCAGTACTTC.

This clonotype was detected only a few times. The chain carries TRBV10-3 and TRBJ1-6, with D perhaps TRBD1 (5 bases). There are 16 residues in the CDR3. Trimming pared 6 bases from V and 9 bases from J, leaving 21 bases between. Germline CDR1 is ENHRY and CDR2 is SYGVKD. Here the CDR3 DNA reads TGTGCCATCAGGGACCTCGGCCAGGGACGGAGTTCACCCCTCCACTTT. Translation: CAIRDLGQGRSSPLHF.